The rows below give T cell receptor beta chains drawn from one sample of a study of blood T cells in healthy people across ages. TCRdb recomputed calls from the 5' RACE reads with MiXCR, one row per CDR3 protein. Of roughly 1,700,000 distinct CDR3 sequences in the sample, over 25% are singletons; the top ten hold about 7.7%. Sequences were obtained from blood. Receptors originate from a woman in her twenties or thirties in good health. Both conserved end residues are part of each CDR3. A D gene is named only where the DNA matches it firmly. Clone sizes are given selectively: once, few, many, or a class where the clone is expanded.

>-|-|TRBV25-1|TRBJ1-2
CASSEYQGSYTF
TGTGCCAGCAGTGAATATCAGGGTAGCTACACCTTC
>-|few|TRBV12-3/TRBV12-4|TRBJ2-2
CASRVNGYTGELFF
TGTGCCAGCAGGGTCAATGGTTACACCGGGGAGCTGTTTTTT
>-|-|TRBV20-1|TRBJ2-3
CSARSPTRPGDTQYF
TGCAGTGCTAGATCCCCAACCCGCCCGGGAGATACGCAGTATTTT
>-|-|TRBV12-3/TRBV12-4|TRBJ2-3
CASSFRVDAQYF
TGTGCCAGCAGTTTCAGGGTGGATGCGCAGTATTTT
>-|-|TRBV3-1|TRBJ2-5
CASSQAEAFTETQYF
TGTGCCAGCAGCCAAGCAGAGGCGTTTACAGAGACCCAGTACTTC
>TRBD2|few|TRBV29-1|TRBJ2-7
CSVPTSGNVYEQYF
TGCAGCGTTCCGACTAGCGGAAATGTCTACGAGCAGTACTTC
>-|-|TRBV14|TRBJ2-5
CASSQDLGRLKETQYF
TGTGCCAGCAGCCAAGATCTCGGGAGACTGAAAGAGACCCAGTACTTC
>-|-|TRBV18|TRBJ2-4
CAGSLSTAPLRYF
TGTGCCGGCTCACTATCGACAGCGCCCCTTCGGTACTTC
>TRBD1|-|TRBV7-9|TRBJ1-2
CASSPSRGLWGYTF
TGTGCCAGCAGCCCCTCCAGGGGGCTCTGGGGCTACACCTTC
>-|-|TRBV9|TRBJ1-2
CASSGESGTYGYTF
TGTGCCAGCAGCGGAGAGTCCGGGACCTATGGCTACACCTTC
>-|few|TRBV5-6|TRBJ2-7
CASSRYPGPGVYEQYF
TGTGCCAGCAGCCGTTATCCGGGACCGGGGGTCTACGAGCAGTACTTC
>-|-|TRBV5-1|TRBJ1-6
CASSLEGFGSPLHF
TGCGCCAGCAGCTTGGAGGGGTTTGGATCACCCCTCCACTTT
>-|many|TRBV7-9|TRBJ2-1
CASSLSSTYNEQFF
TGTGCCAGCAGCTTATCCTCCACCTACAATGAGCAGTTCTTC
>-|-|TRBV5-1|TRBJ2-5
CASSLEAGGEYF
TGCGCCAGCAGCTTGGAAGCAGGGGGGGAGTACTTC
>-|-|TRBV4-1|TRBJ1-1
CASSSRAGFPEAFF
TGCGCCAGCAGCTCACGGGCTGGGTTTCCTGAAGCTTTCTTT
>TRBD2|many|TRBV29-1|TRBJ2-1
CSVARTSNNEQFF
TGCAGCGTCGCCCGGACTAGCAACAATGAGCAGTTCTTC
>-|few|TRBV29-1|TRBJ1-2
CSATDGAWGYGYTF
TGCAGCGCAACAGACGGGGCTTGGGGTTATGGCTACACCTTC
>-|few|TRBV27|TRBJ1-2
CASLGGVGDGYTF
TGTGCCAGCCTTGGGGGGGTAGGGGATGGCTACACCTTC
>-|few|TRBV20-1|TRBJ1-2
CSATRCPVGYTF
TGCAGTGCTACTAGGTGCCCGGTGGGCTACACCTTC
>-|-|TRBV15|TRBJ2-1
CATSRGSARVYNEQFF
TGTGCCACCAGCAGAGGGTCAGCGAGAGTATACAATGAGCAGTTCTTC
>-|-|TRBV24-1|TRBJ2-1
CATSEGSNGEHNEQFF
TGTGCCACCAGTGAAGGAAGTAACGGGGAACACAATGAGCAGTTCTTC
>-|few|TRBV7-9|TRBJ1-1
CASSLVIQTDEAFF
TGTGCCAGCAGCTTAGTAATCCAGACTGATGAAGCTTTCTTT
>-|-|TRBV6-5|TRBJ2-3
CATRGRWGGSGDTQYF
TGTGCCACCCGGGGGCGTTGGGGCGGGAGTGGAGATACGCAGTATTTT
>TRBD2|few|TRBV7-9|TRBJ2-7
CASSLERLAGPNEQYF
TGTGCCAGCAGCTTAGAGAGGCTAGCGGGGCCCAATGAGCAGTACTTC
>-|many|TRBV18|TRBJ2-7
CASSPPNSPYEQYF
TGTGCCAGCTCACCGCCTAACAGTCCCTACGAGCAGTACTTC
>-|few|TRBV10-3|TRBJ2-7
CAISEGPQEGWTEQYF
TGTGCCATCAGTGAGGGGCCCCAGGAGGGATGGACCGAGCAGTACTTC
>-|-|TRBV20-1|TRBJ1-5
CSARKGHQPQHF
TGCAGTGCTAGGAAGGGGCATCAGCCCCAGCATTTT
>TRBD1|-|TRBV9|TRBJ1-2
CASSGWTGGDYGYTF
TGTGCCAGCAGCGGCTGGACAGGGGGCGACTATGGCTACACCTTC
>TRBD1|-|TRBV20-1|TRBJ1-2
CSASRTGNYGYTF
TGCAGTGCTTCAAGGACAGGAAACTATGGCTACACCTTC
>TRBD1|-|TRBV27|TRBJ2-1
CASSTNRDRNDNEQFF
TGTGCCAGCAGTACAAACCGGGACAGAAATGACAATGAGCAGTTCTTC
>TRBD2|few|TRBV12-3/TRBV12-4|TRBJ2-3
CASSLDGLAGVVDTQYF
TGTGCCAGCAGTTTAGATGGACTAGCGGGAGTCGTAGATACGCAGTATTTT
>TRBD1|few|TRBV18|TRBJ1-2
CASQGAGANYGYTF
TGTGCCAGCCAGGGGGCAGGAGCTAACTATGGCTACACCTTC
>-|many|TRBV28|TRBJ2-7
CATQFMNSEQYF
TGTGCCACCCAGTTTATGAACAGCGAGCAGTACTTC
>-|few|TRBV5-5|TRBJ1-5
CASSLAPLGDQPQHF
TGTGCCAGCAGCTTGGCACCCCTAGGCGATCAGCCCCAGCATTTT
>TRBD2|many|TRBV20-1|TRBJ2-5
CTAGGPMETQYF
TGCACAGCGGGGGGCCCCATGGAGACCCAGTACTTC
>-|-|TRBV7-2|TRBJ1-5
CASSLEGRGGPQPQHF
TGTGCCAGCAGCTTAGAGGGGCGTGGGGGGCCTCAGCCCCAGCATTTT
>-|few|TRBV6-1|TRBJ1-1
CAGGFGSEAFF
TGTGCCGGGGGATTTGGGTCTGAAGCTTTCTTT
>-|-|TRBV7-2|TRBJ1-2
CASSSRRWSSYGYTF
TGTGCCAGCAGCTCACGTCGGTGGAGCAGCTATGGCTACACCTTC
>-|once|TRBV2|TRBJ1-5
CASSWDRGYSNQPQHF
TGTGCCAGCAGTTGGGACCGTGGGTATAGCAATCAGCCCCAGCATTTT
>TRBD1|many|TRBV7-9|TRBJ2-1
CASKGQTYNEQFF
TGTGCCAGTAAGGGACAGACCTACAATGAGCAGTTCTTC
>-|many|TRBV7-2|TRBJ2-5
CASSTRAGETQYF
TGTGCCAGCAGCACCCGGGCGGGAGAGACCCAGTACTTC
>TRBD1|few|TRBV5-6|TRBJ1-5
CASSSRRDRDYSNQPQHF
TGTGCCAGCAGCTCGCGCCGGGACAGAGACTATAGCAATCAGCCCCAGCATTTT
>TRBD1|many|TRBV7-2|TRBJ2-1
CASSLEGASQEQFF
TGTGCCAGCAGCCTAGAGGGGGCTAGTCAGGAGCAGTTCTTC
>-|-|TRBV5-1|TRBJ2-3
CASSSGGGDTDTQYF
TGCGCCAGCAGCTCGGGGGGCGGAGACACAGATACGCAGTATTTT
>TRBD2|few|TRBV20-1|TRBJ2-1
CSARPHPLAGGAKNNEQFF
TGCAGTGCTAGGCCACACCCACTAGCGGGGGGGGCTAAAAACAATGAGCAGTTCTTC
>-|-|TRBV30|TRBJ2-3
CAWSLGGSLATGFTDTQYF
TGTGCCTGGAGCCTAGGGGGCTCACTAGCGACAGGGTTTACAGATACGCAGTATTTT
>-|-|TRBV7-2|TRBJ1-1
CASSLARQATKAFF
TGTGCCAGCAGCTTAGCGCGACAGGCAACAAAAGCTTTCTTT
>TRBD1|-|TRBV28|TRBJ1-1
CASSLTQGAAEGTEAFF
TGTGCCAGCAGTTTAACTCAGGGGGCCGCCGAGGGCACTGAAGCTTTCTTT
>TRBD1|-|TRBV29-1|TRBJ2-3
CSVEADRGAPDTQYF
TGCAGCGTTGAAGCGGACAGGGGGGCACCAGATACGCAGTATTTT
>-|once|TRBV7-3|TRBJ2-5
CASSPVGGMQETQYF
TGTGCCAGCAGCCCCGTAGGGGGGATGCAAGAGACCCAGTACTTC
>-|few|TRBV7-2|TRBJ2-3
CASSPSQSTQYF
TGTGCCAGCAGCCCCTCGCAGTCTACGCAGTATTTT